This TCR beta chain was identified during a study of cytomegalovirus exposure and HLA in healthy donors. General study results and limits: In a later analysis, TCR beta V- and J-gene trimming was associated with a missense DCLRE1C variant. TCR beta chains numbering more than 150 were designated cytomegalovirus-associated. Despite most TCR sequences being rare, some public TCRs occurred in many donors. Available immune exposure information was restricted to CMV serostatus only.

60 Vbeta and 13 Jbeta primers were used in PCR. Data came from immunoSEQ multiplex PCR; TCRdb stores just in-frame clones and leaves some out. Among around 99,000 clones listed, 60% to 80% were seen once. The sample holds a few counts of this clone. Its target is unknown. The CDR3 sequence is 15 residues long. Trimming pared 1 base from V and 2 bases from J, leaving 9 bases between. Germline CDR1 reads LNHNV; CDR2 reads YYDKDF (reference sequence). The sequence derives from a man between 18 and 35 years old in good health and CMV-seronegative. V gene TRBV15 combines with J gene TRBJ1-5; D unclear. Specimen: PBMCs. The DNA for the CDR3 is TGTGCCACCAGCAGAGGTGGGCTGGGCAATCAGCCCCAGCATTTT. It specifies CATSRGGLGNQPQHF.